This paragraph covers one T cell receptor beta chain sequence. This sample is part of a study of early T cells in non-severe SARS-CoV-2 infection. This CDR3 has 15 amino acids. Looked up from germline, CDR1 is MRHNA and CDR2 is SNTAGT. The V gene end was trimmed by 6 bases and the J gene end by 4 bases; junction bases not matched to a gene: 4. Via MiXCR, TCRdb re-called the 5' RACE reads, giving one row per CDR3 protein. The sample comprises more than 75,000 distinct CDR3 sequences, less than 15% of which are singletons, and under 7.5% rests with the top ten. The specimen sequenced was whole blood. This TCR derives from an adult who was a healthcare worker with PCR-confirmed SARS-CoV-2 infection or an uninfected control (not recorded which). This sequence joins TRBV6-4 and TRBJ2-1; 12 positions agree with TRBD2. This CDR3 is CASRSSGGEYNEQFF. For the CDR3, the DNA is TGTGCCAGCAGGTCTAGCGGGGGGGAATACAATGAGCAGTTCTTC.